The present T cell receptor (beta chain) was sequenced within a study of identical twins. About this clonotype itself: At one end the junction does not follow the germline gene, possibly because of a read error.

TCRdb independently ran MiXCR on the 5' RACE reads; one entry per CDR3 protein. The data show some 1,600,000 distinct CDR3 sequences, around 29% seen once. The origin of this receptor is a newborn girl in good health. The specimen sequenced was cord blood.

The CDR3: CAASDRAGARGYTF. The CDR3 coding sequence is TGTGCCGCCAGTGATCGGGCAGGGGCTAGGGGCTACACCTTC. This chain links TRBV24-1 with TRBJ1-2; possibly TRBD1 for D (6 bases). Germline CDR1 is KGHDR and CDR2 is SFDVKD. This CDR3 comprises 14 residues.